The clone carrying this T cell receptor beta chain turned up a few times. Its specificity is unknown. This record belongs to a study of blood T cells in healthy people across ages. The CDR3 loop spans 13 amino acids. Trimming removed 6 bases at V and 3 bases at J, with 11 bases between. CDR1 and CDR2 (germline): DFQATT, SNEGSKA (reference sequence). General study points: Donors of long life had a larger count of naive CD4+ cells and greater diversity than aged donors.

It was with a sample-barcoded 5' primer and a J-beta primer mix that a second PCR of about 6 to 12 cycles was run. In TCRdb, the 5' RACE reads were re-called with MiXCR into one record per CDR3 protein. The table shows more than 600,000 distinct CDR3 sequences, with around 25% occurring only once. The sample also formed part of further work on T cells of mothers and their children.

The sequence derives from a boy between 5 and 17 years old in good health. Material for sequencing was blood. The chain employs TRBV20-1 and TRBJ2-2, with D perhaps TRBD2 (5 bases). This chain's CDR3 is CSAKGLYTGELFF. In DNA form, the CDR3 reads TGCAGTGCAAAAGGACTCTACACCGGGGAGCTGTTTTTT.